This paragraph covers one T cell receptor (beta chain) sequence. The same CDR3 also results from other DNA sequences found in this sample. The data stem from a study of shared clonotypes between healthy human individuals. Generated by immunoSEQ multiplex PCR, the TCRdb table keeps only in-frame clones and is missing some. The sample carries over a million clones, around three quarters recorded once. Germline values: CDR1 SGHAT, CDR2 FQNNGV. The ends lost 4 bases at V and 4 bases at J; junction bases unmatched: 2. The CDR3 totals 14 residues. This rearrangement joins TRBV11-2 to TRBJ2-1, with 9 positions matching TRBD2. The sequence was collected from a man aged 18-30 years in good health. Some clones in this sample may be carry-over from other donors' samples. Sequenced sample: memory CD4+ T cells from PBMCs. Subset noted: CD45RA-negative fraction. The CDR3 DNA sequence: TGTGCCAGCAGCTCTCTAGCGGGGTACAATGAGCAGTTCTTC. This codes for CASSSLAGYNEQFF.